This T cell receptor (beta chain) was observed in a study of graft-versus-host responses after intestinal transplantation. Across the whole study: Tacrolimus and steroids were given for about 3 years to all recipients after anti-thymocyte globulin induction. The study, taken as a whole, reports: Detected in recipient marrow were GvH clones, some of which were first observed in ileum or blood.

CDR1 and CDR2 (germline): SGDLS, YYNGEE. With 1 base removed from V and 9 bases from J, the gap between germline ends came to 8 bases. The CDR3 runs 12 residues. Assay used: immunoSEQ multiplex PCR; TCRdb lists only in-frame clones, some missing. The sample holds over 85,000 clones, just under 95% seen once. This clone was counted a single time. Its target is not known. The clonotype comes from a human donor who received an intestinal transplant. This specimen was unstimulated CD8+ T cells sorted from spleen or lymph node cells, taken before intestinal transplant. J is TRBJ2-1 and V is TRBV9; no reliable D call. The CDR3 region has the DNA TGTGCCAGCAGCGTAACCCGGAGTGAGCAGTTCTTC. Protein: CASSVTRSEQFF.